A single sample is the source of the 31 T cell receptor beta chains below, sequenced in a study of beta chain features in type 1 diabetes. Whole-study results and caveats: All four CD4+ subsets of Type 1 diabetes patients contained TCRB CDR3s that were moderately but significantly shorter.

Their cognate antigens are unknown. The sequenced template was cDNA made from the entire isolated RNA. Clones were sequenced by immunoSEQ multiplex PCR, and TCRdb holds only the in-frame ones, with some missing. The table lists a few hundred thousand clones, 20% to 25% of them singletons, with roughly 0.011% in the top ten. The sample comprised naive CD4+ T cells from blood. These receptors were obtained from a woman aged 25-40 years with type 1 diabetes.

This clone has just a few counts. The rearrangement uses TRBV5-4 and TRBJ2-4, with 9 bases matching TRBD2. The V gene end was trimmed by 4 bases and the J gene end by 1 base; junction bases not matched to a gene: 6. Germline CDR1 and CDR2: SGHNT and YYREEE (reference sequence). This CDR3 has 16 residues. CDR3 sequence (DNA): TGTGCCAGCAGCCCAACAAGCGGGAGGGCCAAAAACATTCAGTACTTC. Protein product: CASSPTSGRAKNIQYF.

With regard to this clone: The identical CDR3 is also encoded by other nucleotide sequences in the sample. V usage is TRBV4-2 and J usage is TRBJ1-1; D not resolved. V was clipped by 0 bases and J by 2 bases, with 4 bases between them. This CDR3 has 13 amino acids. In germline, CDR1 is LGHNA, CDR2 YNFKEQ. CDR3 loop: CASSQDRNTEAFF. CDR3 DNA sequence: TGTGCCAGCAGCCAAGACAGAAACACTGAAGCTTTCTTT.

This chain connects TRBV2 to TRBJ1-2, with D tentatively TRBD1 (5 bases). This CDR3 spans 14 amino acids. The V end was cut by 2 bases, the J end by 4 bases, with 11 bases between. The germline V gene has CDR1 SNHLY and CDR2 FYNNEI. CDR3 DNA: TGTGCCAGCAGTGAAAGGGGAAGTGGCTATGGCTACACCTTC. Its protein product is CASSERGSGYGYTF.

This clone has only a few counts. The chain carries TRBV21-1 and TRBJ2-6; the table assigns TRBD1, which was not confirmed against the DNA. TRBV21-1 is a recognized pseudogene. The CDR3 spans 18 residues. The CDR3 sequence: CASSPRQGTPRGANVLTF. The CDR3 DNA follows: TGTGCCAGCAGCCCACGACAGGGCACTCCAAGGGGGGCCAACGTCCTGACTTTC.

Only a few counts were recorded for this clone. This chain links TRBV9 with TRBJ1-4, with D tentatively TRBD1 (5 bases). Per the germline V gene, CDR1 is SGDLS and CDR2 is YYNGEE. V lost 0 bases and J lost 13, with 16 bases in between. The CDR3 spans 14 residues. The CDR3 reads CASSVEPSQGGLFF. The CDR3 DNA is TGTGCCAGCAGCGTAGAGCCCTCTCAGGGAGGACTGTTTTTT.

This chain joins TRBV4-1 and TRBJ2-7; 10 positions match TRBD1. This CDR3 spans 16 amino acids. V was pared by 2 bases and J by 2 bases, with 6 bases of the junction left unmatched. Germline CDR1 is MGHRA and CDR2 is YSYEKL. The CDR3 DNA sequence: TGCGCCAGCAGCCAATCCACCGGGACAGGGGCCTACGAGCAGTACTTC. Protein: CASSQSTGTGAYEQYF.

This clone was observed a few times. This chain links TRBV4-2 with TRBJ2-5; D might be TRBD2 (7 bases). The CDR3 loop spans 15 amino acids. Trimming pared 0 bases from V and 6 bases from J, leaving 14 bases between. Germline V gene data show CDR1 as LGHNA and CDR2 as YNFKEQ. Written as DNA, the CDR3 is TGTGCCAGCAGCCAAGATTCGGGGGGCCGGAAGACCCAGTACTTC. The encoded protein is CASSQDSGGRKTQYF.

CDR3 in amino acids: CASSRRLGKGHQETQYF. The CDR3 DNA reads TGTGCCAGTAGCCGACGTTTAGGGAAGGGGCACCAAGAGACCCAGTACTTC. This chain joins TRBV19 and TRBJ2-5; perhaps TRBD1 as D (5 bases). V was trimmed by 6 bases and J by 0 bases, leaving 20 bases between them. Germline V CDR1 and CDR2: LNHDA, SQIVND (reference sequence). This CDR3 has 17 amino acids.

The genes are TRBV29-1 and TRBJ2-3; a weak D match, TRBD2 (5 bases). The length of the CDR3 is 16 residues. In germline, CDR1 is SQVTM, CDR2 ANQGSEA. V was shortened by 1 base and J by 5 bases, with 19 bases between the two germline ends. The CDR3 bases are TGCAGCGTTGAAGGCGGTAAGGGTCTCGAGGGAGATACGCAGTATTTT. This codes for CSVEGGKGLEGDTQYF.

This chain connects TRBV29-1 to TRBJ2-1; 8 bases match TRBD1. The CDR3 contains 11 residues. V lost 8 bases, J lost 7 bases, and 4 bases stayed unmatched. From germline, CDR1 is SQVTM and CDR2 ANQGSEA. The CDR3 spells CSCRGQNEQFF. The CDR3 region has the DNA TGCAGCTGCAGGGGGCAAAATGAGCAGTTCTTC.

This chain links TRBV6-5 with TRBJ2-7, with 7 bases lining up with TRBD2. This CDR3 region has 13 residues. Trimming took 4 bases from V and 0 from J; bases not matched to a gene: 0. Germline-derived CDR1 and CDR2 are MNHEY and SVGAGI. CDR3 amino acids: CASSSSGSYEQYF. The CDR3 DNA follows: TGTGCCAGCAGTTCTAGCGGCTCCTACGAGCAGTACTTC.

V gene TRBV27 combines with J gene TRBJ2-1; TRBD2 matches 11 bases. Trimming took 6 bases from V and 12 from J; bases not matched to a gene: 7. CDR3 size: 13 residues. From germline, CDR1 is MNHEY and CDR2 SMNVEV (reference sequence). CDR3 DNA sequence: TGTGCCAGCAGACTAGCGGGAGTTTCTCGGCAGTTCTTC. Translated, it gives CASRLAGVSRQFF.

V is TRBV29-1 and J is TRBJ2-5; D is undetermined. V was trimmed by 4 bases and J by 5 bases, leaving 8 bases between them. This CDR3 has 11 residues. CDR1 SQVTM and CDR2 ANQGSEA come from the germline V gene. CDR3 protein: CSVVRGETQYF. DNA for the CDR3: TGCAGCGTTGTACGAGGCGAGACCCAGTACTTC.

The chain links TRBV6-5 to TRBJ1-2; D ambiguous. With 2 bases removed from V and 2 bases from J, the gap between germline ends came to 9 bases. Germline values: CDR1 MNHEY, CDR2 SVGAGI. There are 14 residues in the CDR3. CDR3 sequence: CASSYQSRNYGYTF. The CDR3, as DNA: TGTGCCAGCAGTTACCAATCGCGCAACTATGGCTACACCTTC.

This clone was picked up a small number of times. This chain links TRBV2 with TRBJ1-4, with D uncertain. The CDR3 has 15 residues. Germline CDR1 reads SNHLY; CDR2 reads FYNNEI. Trimming left V 10 bases short and J 3 bases short, with 18 bases between. The CDR3 region is CATSSRRHANEKLFF. Here the CDR3 DNA reads TGTGCCACCTCGTCCCGCCGACACGCTAATGAAAAACTGTTTTTT.

This clone was picked up a small number of times. The junction departs from the called germline gene at one end, perhaps through a read error. The chain employs TRBV7-9 and TRBJ2-3; tentatively, D is TRBD1 (5 bases). The CDR3 consists of 16 residues. Germline V lookup: CDR1 SEHNR, CDR2 FQNEAQ (reference sequence). For the CDR3, the DNA is TGTGCCAGCAGCAAAGACCGACAGCCTACTACAGATATGCAGTATTTT. Translated: CASSKDRQPTTDMQYF.

The chain uses TRBV5-1 and TRBJ1-2, with D hard to call. V was shortened by 1 base and J by 7 bases, with 8 bases between the two germline ends. The CDR3 covers 12 residues. Germline assignment: CDR1 SGHRS and CDR2 YFSETQ. CDR3 loop: CASSLSQSGYTF. CDR3 sequence (DNA): TGCGCCAGCAGCTTGTCACAGTCTGGCTACACCTTC.

This chain uses TRBV4-1 with TRBJ1-1, with unresolved D. The germline gives CDR1 MGHRA, CDR2 YSYEKL. With 1 base removed from V and 10 bases from J, the gap between germline ends came to 10 bases. This CDR3 is 12 amino acids long. The CDR3 is CASSQVMGAAFF. In nucleotides, the CDR3 is TGCGCCAGCAGCCAAGTCATGGGAGCAGCTTTCTTT.

This clone was picked up a small number of times. The rearrangement links TRBV27 to TRBJ2-7, with no clear D. V lost 6 bases and J 0 bases, leaving 18 bases between the germline ends. CDR3 length equals 16 residues. Germline V gives CDR1 MNHEY, CDR2 SMNVEV (reference sequence). CDR3 in amino acids: CASRRFQSHSSYEQYF. The CDR3 region has the DNA TGTGCCAGCAGGAGATTCCAAAGTCACAGCTCCTACGAGCAGTACTTC.

This clone was picked up a small number of times. The gene calls are TRBV29-1 and TRBJ1-2, with a possible D match to TRBD1 (6 bases). CDR1 SQVTM and CDR2 ANQGSEA come from the germline V gene. CDR3 length equals 14 residues. V was clipped by 6 bases and J by 1 base, with 15 bases between them. CDR3 region: CSVLGTPDNYGYTF. The CDR3 nucleotides read TGCAGCGTCCTCGGGACACCGGATAACTATGGCTACACCTTC.

This clone was observed a single time. V is TRBV7-3 and J is TRBJ2-5; TRBD1 aligns across 8 bases. CDR3 length: 15 residues. Trimming took 4 bases from V and 2 from J; bases not matched to a gene: 6. Germline V lookup: CDR1 SGHTA, CDR2 FQGTGA. The DNA for the CDR3 is TGTGCCAGCAGCTCCGGACAGGGCTGGCAAGAGACCCAGTACTTC. It codes for CASSSGQGWQETQYF. The full variable domain, its missing parts supplied by reference TRBV7-3 and TRBJ2-5, is GAGVSQTPSNKVTEKGKYVELRCDPISGHTALYWYRQSLGQGPEFLIYFQGTGAADDSGLPNDRFFAVRPEGSVSTLKIQRTERGDSAVYLCASSSGQGWQETQYFGPGTRLLVL.

This chain joins TRBV14 and TRBJ2-7; 10 bases line up with TRBD1. CDR1 and CDR2 from the germline V gene are SGHDN and FVKESK. The CDR3 is made up of 16 amino acids. The V and J ends lost 3 bases and 2 bases, in that order; junction bases with no gene match: 7. CDR3 amino acids: CASSHWDRGTTYEQYF. The DNA for the CDR3 is TGTGCCAGCAGCCATTGGGACAGGGGCACTACCTACGAGCAGTACTTC.

This clone was picked up a small number of times. V is TRBV23-1 and J is TRBJ2-7; no firm D call. TRBV23-1 is marked as an open reading frame, function uncertain. The CDR3 length is 10 residues. Trimming pared 3 bases from V and 6 bases from J, leaving 3 bases between. The CDR3 sequence is CASSHFEQYF. The CDR3 nucleotides are TGCGCCAGCAGTCACTTCGAGCAGTACTTC.

V is TRBV19 and J is TRBJ1-5, with 8 bases matching TRBD1. With 6 bases clipped from V and 6 bases from J, the junction kept 10 bases outside the gene matches. CDR1 LNHDA and CDR2 SQIVND come from the germline V gene (reference sequence). The CDR3 extends over 15 amino acids. CDR3 sequence (DNA): TGTGCCAGTAGCGCCCTGACAGGGGCGTCTCAGCCCCAGCATTTT. Amino acid sequence: CASSALTGASQPQHF.

A few counts support this clone. V usage is TRBV29-1 and J usage is TRBJ1-2; D is uncertain. The CDR3 extends over 11 amino acids. Germline values: CDR1 SQVTM, CDR2 ANQGSEA. The ends were cut back, 1 base at V and 5 bases at J, with 5 bases in the middle. The CDR3 region is CSVEGGYGYTF. In nucleotides, the CDR3 is TGCAGCGTTGAAGGAGGGTATGGCTACACCTTC.

The table lists this clone with a few counts. V gene TRBV5-1 combines with J gene TRBJ2-1, with D possibly matching TRBD1 (6 bases). V was cut by 5 bases and J by 8 bases, with 17 bases left in between. Germline V CDR1 and CDR2: SGHRS, YFSETQ. The CDR3 contains 14 residues. CDR3 DNA: TGCGCCAGCAGGAGGGGCCAGGGGCGCGATGAGCAGTTCTTC. It encodes CASRRGQGRDEQFF.

The chain couples TRBV30 to TRBJ2-5; 7 bases are shared with TRBD1. V lost 1 base, J lost 4 bases, and 6 bases stayed unmatched. Germline V gene sequence: CDR1 GTSNPN, CDR2 SVGIG (reference sequence). The CDR3 is 14 amino acids. In DNA form, the CDR3 reads TGTGCCTGGAGTGGAGGGGGCAGGGTAGAGACCCAGTACTTC. It codes for CAWSGGGRVETQYF.

The chain combines TRBV2 with TRBJ2-1; perhaps TRBD2 as D (6 bases). Looked up from germline, CDR1 is SNHLY and CDR2 is FYNNEI. This CDR3 contains 14 residues. The ends were cut back, 6 bases at V and 7 bases at J, with 16 bases in the middle. CDR3 protein: CASSGGLEGNEQFF. CDR3 coding DNA: TGTGCCAGCAGCGGGGGACTCGAGGGGAATGAGCAGTTCTTC.

Here the CDR3 reads CASSPDRWSHEQYF. CDR3 DNA: TGTGCCAGTAGTCCCGACAGGTGGTCCCACGAGCAGTACTTC. The chain combines TRBV19 with TRBJ2-7; possibly TRBD1 for D (6 bases). V lost 5 bases and J lost 5, with 16 bases in between. The CDR3 sequence is 14 residues long. From germline, CDR1 is LNHDA and CDR2 SQIVND (reference sequence).

This clone was counted a few times. The same CDR3 can be traced to other DNA sequences in this sample. This chain links TRBV28 with TRBJ2-1; D unresolved. Germline V gene data show CDR1 as MDHEN and CDR2 as SYDVKM. V was clipped by 3 bases and J by 7 bases, with 4 bases between them. There are 11 residues in the CDR3. Here the CDR3 DNA reads TGTGCCAGCAGTTTTCGGAATGAGCAGTTCTTC. It specifies CASSFRNEQFF.

This clone turned up a few times. Other DNA sequences from this sample encode an identical CDR3 as well. J is TRBJ2-7 and V is TRBV29-1; TRBD1 agrees at 9 bases. The CDR3 loop spans 12 amino acids. V dropped 6 bases and J dropped 4; count of bases not matched to a gene: 4. The germline V gene encodes CDR1 SQVTM and CDR2 ANQGSEA. CDR3 loop: CSVTGTGYEQYF. In DNA, the CDR3 is TGCAGCGTGACCGGGACAGGGTACGAGCAGTACTTC.